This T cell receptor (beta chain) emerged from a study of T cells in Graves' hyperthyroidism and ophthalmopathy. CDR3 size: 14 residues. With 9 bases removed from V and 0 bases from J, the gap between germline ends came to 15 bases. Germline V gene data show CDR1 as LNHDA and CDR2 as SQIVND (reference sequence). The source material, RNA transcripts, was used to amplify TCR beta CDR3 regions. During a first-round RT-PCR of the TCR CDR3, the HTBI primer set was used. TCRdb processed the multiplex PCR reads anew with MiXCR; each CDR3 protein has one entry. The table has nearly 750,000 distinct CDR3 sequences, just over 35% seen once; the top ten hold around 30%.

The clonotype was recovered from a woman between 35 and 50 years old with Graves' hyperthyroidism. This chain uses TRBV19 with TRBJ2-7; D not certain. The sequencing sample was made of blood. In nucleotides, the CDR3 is TGTGCCAGCCGGGTCACCCTGATCTCCTACGAGCAGTACTTC. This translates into CASRVTLISYEQYF. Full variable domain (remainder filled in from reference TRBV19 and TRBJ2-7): DGGITQSPKYLFRKEGQNVTLSCEQNLNHDAMYWYRQDPGQGLRLIYYSQIVNDFQKGDIAEGYSVSREKKESFPLTVTSAQKNPTAFYLCASRVTLISYEQYFGPGTRLTVT.